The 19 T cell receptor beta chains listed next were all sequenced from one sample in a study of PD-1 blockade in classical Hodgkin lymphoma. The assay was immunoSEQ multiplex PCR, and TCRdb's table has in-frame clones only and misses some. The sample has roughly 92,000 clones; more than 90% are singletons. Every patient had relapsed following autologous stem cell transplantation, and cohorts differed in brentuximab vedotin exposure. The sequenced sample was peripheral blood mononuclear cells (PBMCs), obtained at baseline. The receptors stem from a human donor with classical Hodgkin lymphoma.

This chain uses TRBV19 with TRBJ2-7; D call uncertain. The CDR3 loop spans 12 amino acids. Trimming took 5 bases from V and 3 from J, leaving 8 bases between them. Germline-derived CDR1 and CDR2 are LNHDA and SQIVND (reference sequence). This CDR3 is CASSPGSYEQYF. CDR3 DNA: TGTGCCAGTAGTCCGGGTAGCTACGAGCAGTACTTC.

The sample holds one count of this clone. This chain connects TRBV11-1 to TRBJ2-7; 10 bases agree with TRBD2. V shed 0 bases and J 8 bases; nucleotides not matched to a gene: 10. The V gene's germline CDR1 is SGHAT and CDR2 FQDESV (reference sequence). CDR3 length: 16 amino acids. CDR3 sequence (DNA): TGTGCCAGCAGCTTAGCCCGGACTAGCGGCGGATCCAAGCAGTACTTC. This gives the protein CASSLARTSGGSKQYF.

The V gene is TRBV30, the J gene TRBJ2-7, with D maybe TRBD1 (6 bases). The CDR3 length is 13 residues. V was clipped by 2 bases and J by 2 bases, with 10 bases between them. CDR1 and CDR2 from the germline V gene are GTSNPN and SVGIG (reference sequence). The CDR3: CAWSTGSAYEQYF. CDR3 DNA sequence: TGTGCCTGGAGTACAGGGAGCGCCTACGAGCAGTACTTC.

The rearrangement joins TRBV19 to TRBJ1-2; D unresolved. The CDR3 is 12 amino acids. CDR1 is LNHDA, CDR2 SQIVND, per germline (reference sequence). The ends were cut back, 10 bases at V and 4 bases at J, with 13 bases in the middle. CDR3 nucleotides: TGTGCCATCGCGGGGTCGGGCTATGGCTACACCTTC. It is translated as CAIAGSGYGYTF.

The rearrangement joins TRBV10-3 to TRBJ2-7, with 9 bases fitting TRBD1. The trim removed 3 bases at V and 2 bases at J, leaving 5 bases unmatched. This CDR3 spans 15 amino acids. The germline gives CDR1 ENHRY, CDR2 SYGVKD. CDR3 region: CAISDKDRGPYEQYF. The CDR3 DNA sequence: TGTGCCATCAGTGACAAGGACAGGGGCCCCTACGAGCAGTACTTC.

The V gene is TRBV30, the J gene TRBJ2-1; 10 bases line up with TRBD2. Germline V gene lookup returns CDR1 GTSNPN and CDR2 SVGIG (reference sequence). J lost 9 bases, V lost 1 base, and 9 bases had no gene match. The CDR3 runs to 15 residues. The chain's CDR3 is CAWSGASGRRVEQFF. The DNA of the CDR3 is TGTGCCTGGAGTGGAGCTAGCGGGAGAAGGGTTGAGCAGTTCTTC.

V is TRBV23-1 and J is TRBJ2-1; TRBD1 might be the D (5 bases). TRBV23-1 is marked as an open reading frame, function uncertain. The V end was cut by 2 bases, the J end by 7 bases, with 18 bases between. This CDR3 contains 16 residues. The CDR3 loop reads CASSQRGTLPDNEQFF. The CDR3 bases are TGCGCCAGCAGTCAAAGGGGAACCCTACCTGATAATGAGCAGTTCTTC.

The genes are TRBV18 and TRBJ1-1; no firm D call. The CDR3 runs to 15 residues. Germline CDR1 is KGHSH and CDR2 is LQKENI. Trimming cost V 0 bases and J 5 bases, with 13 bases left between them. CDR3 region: CASSPPSGRMTEAFF. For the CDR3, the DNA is TGTGCCAGCTCACCACCGTCGGGGAGAATGACTGAAGCTTTCTTT.

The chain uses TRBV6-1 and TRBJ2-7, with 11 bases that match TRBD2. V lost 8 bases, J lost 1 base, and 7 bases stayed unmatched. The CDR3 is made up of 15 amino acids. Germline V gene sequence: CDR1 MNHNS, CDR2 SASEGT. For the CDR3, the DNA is TGTGCCAGCCCTCGGACTAGCGGGCTGTCCTACGAGCAGTACTTC. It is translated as CASPRTSGLSYEQYF.

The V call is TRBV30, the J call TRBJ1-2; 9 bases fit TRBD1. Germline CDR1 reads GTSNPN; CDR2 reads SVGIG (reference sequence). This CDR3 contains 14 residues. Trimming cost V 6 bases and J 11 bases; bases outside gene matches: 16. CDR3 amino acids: CACPVGTGSIKYTF. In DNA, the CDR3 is TGTGCCTGCCCAGTGGGGACAGGGAGTATAAAGTACACCTTC.

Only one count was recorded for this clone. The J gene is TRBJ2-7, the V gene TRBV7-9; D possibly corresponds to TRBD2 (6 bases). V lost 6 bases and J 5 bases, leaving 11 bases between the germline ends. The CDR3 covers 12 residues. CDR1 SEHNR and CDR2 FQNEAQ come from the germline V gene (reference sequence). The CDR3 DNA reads TGTGCCAGCAGGGGAGGAGGGGACGAGCAGTACTTC. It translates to CASRGGGDEQYF. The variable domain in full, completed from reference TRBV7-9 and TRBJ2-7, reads DTGVSQNPRHKITKRGQNVTFRCDPISEHNRLYWYRQTLGQGPEFLTYFQNEAQLEKSRLLSDRFSAERPKGSFSTLEIQRTEQGDSAMYLCASRGGGDEQYFGPGTRLTVT.

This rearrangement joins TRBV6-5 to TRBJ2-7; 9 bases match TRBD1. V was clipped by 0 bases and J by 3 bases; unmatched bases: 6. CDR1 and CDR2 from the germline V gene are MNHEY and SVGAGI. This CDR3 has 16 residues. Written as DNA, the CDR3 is TGTGCCAGCAGTTACTCGCCGGACAGGGGCGACTACGAGCAGTACTTC. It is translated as CASSYSPDRGDYEQYF.

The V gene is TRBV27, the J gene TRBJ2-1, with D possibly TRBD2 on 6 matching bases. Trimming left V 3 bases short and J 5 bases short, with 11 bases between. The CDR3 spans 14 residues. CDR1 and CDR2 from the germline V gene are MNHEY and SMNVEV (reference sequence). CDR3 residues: CASSFGGPHNEQFF. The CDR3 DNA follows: TGTGCCAGCAGTTTCGGGGGTCCGCACAATGAGCAGTTCTTC.

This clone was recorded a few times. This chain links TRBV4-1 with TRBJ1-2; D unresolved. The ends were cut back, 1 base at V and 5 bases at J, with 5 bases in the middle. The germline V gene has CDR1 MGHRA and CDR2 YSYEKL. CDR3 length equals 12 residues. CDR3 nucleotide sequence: TGCGCCAGCAGCCAAGGTCAATATGGCTACACCTTC. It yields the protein CASSQGQYGYTF.

The chain's CDR3 is CASNRRGSYDYGYTF. For the CDR3, the DNA is TGTGCCAGCAACCGCAGGGGATCTTACGACTATGGCTACACCTTC. This sequence joins TRBV28 and TRBJ1-2; possibly TRBD1 for D (6 bases). The CDR3 has 15 residues. Germline-derived CDR1 and CDR2 are MDHEN and SYDVKM. Trimming pared 7 bases from V and 3 bases from J, leaving 18 bases between.

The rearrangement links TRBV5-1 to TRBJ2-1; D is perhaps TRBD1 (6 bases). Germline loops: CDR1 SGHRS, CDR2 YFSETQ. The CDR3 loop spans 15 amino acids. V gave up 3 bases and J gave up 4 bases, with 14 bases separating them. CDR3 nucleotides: TGCGCCAGCAGCTGGGACACCCGGCGGTACAATGAGCAGTTCTTC. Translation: CASSWDTRRYNEQFF.

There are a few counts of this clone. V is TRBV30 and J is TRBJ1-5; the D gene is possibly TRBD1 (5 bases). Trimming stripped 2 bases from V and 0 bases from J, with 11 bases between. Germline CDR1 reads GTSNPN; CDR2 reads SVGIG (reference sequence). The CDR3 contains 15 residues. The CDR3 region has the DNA TGTGCCTGGAGTCCCCAGGGAGTTAGCAATCAGCCCCAGCATTTT. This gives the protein CAWSPQGVSNQPQHF.

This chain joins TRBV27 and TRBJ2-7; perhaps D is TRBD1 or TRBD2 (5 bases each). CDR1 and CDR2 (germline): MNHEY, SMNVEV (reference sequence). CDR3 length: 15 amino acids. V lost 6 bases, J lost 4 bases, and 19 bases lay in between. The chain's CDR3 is CASRSGTPVMYEQYF. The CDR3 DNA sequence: TGTGCCAGCAGATCCGGGACCCCGGTAATGTACGAGCAGTACTTC.

CDR3 region: CSVDILAGQGRTNGYTF. The CDR3 coding sequence is TGCAGCGTTGATATTCTAGCTGGACAGGGAAGAACTAATGGCTACACCTTC. This rearrangement joins TRBV29-1 to TRBJ1-2; 8 nucleotides match TRBD1. CDR1 SQVTM and CDR2 ANQGSEA come from the germline V gene. This CDR3 spans 17 amino acids. The trim removed 3 bases at V and 6 bases at J, leaving 18 bases unmatched.